The rows below give T cell receptor beta chains drawn from one sample of a study of control samples from healthy donors and cancer patients. TCRdb's table, derived via immunoSEQ multiplex PCR, lists solely in-frame clones and lacks some. The sample includes some 71,000 clones, roughly nine tenths seen only once; the top ten take roughly 1.2%. Sequencing was done on a sample of PBMCs. These receptors originate from a woman aged 45-65 years with colorectal cancer. Each CDR3 is given with its conserved first and last residue. D genes are given only for firm matches. Clone size is not always given. Where it is, it says once, few, many or a class for expanded clones.

d_gene	abundance	v_gene	j_gene	CDR3nt	CDR3aa
TRBD2	.	TRBV10-1	TRBJ2-1	TGCGCCAGCAGTGAGAGAGTAGCGGGGGGGTCCAATGAGCAGTTCTTC	CASSERVAGGSNEQFF
TRBD2	.	TRBV27	TRBJ2-1	TGTGCCAGCAGGGGTGGACTAGCGGGGATAGAGCAGTTCTTC	CASRGGLAGIEQFF
.	once	TRBV18	TRBJ2-2	TGTGCCAGCTCACCTAAACAAGGGACCGGGGAGCTGTTTTTT	CASSPKQGTGELFF
.	.	TRBV5-1	TRBJ1-4	TGCGCCAGCAGCTCTCAGGCTAATGAAAAACTGTTTTTT	CASSSQANEKLFF
TRBD2	.	TRBV19	TRBJ2-2	TGTGCCAGTAGGGGACTAGCGGGGACCAACACCGGGGAGCTGTTTTTT	CASRGLAGTNTGELFF
.	once	TRBV5-1	TRBJ1-1	TGCGCCAGCAGCTTGGGGGGCGCGGGCACTGAAGCTTTCTTT	CASSLGGAGTEAFF
.	.	TRBV6-5	TRBJ1-5	TGTGCCAGCAGAATCACTAACAATCAGCCCCAGCATTTT	CASRITNNQPQHF
.	.	TRBV6-1	TRBJ1-2	TGTGCCAGCAGTGAACAGGGCCTCCCTTCCTTC	CASSEQGLPSF
.	.	TRBV9	TRBJ2-6	TGTGCCAGCAGCTTATGGGGGGCTGGGGCCAACGTCCTGACTTTC	CASSLWGAGANVLTF
.	.	TRBV28	TRBJ2-1	TGTGCCAGCAGTTTAGGGACGTGGGACAATGAGCAGTTCTTC	CASSLGTWDNEQFF
TRBD1	.	TRBV2	TRBJ1-1	TGTGCCACCTTCGGGACAGGGGTCTCTGAAGCTTTCTTT	CATFGTGVSEAFF
TRBD1	.	TRBV2	TRBJ1-5	TGTGCCAGCAACGGGGAAGGACAGGGCCAGAAGTATAGCAATCAGCCCCAGCATTTT	CASNGEGQGQKYSNQPQHF
TRBD2	.	TRBV25-1	TRBJ2-1	TGTGCCAGCAGTGAATACAGCGGGGGCTCCTACAATGAGCAGTTCTTC	CASSEYSGGSYNEQFF
TRBD2	.	TRBV6-2/TRBV6-3	TRBJ2-3	TGTGCCAGCAGTTCTACTAGCGGGTCCTCCACAGATACGCAGTATTTT	CASSSTSGSSTDTQYF
.	.	TRBV6-1	TRBJ2-5	TGTGCCAGCAGTGAGACACAAGAGACCCAGTACTTC	CASSETQETQYF
TRBD1	.	TRBV5-6	TRBJ1-6	TGTGCCAGCAGCTTCGGGACAGGGAATTCACCCCTCCACTTT	CASSFGTGNSPLHF
TRBD1	.	TRBV5-8	TRBJ1-2	TGTGCCAGCAGTACAGGACAGGGATTCCCTGGCGGCTACACCTTC	CASSTGQGFPGGYTF
.	once	TRBV5-1	TRBJ2-7	TGCGCCAGCAACCCGGACAGCCGCCCTTCCTACGAGCAGTACTTC	CASNPDSRPSYEQYF
.	.	TRBV28	TRBJ2-7	TGTGCCAGCAGAAGGGACACCTTCTCCTACGAGCAGTACTTC	CASRRDTFSYEQYF
.	.	TRBV28	TRBJ1-3	TGTGCCAGCAGTTCGAACCCGGGCTCTGGAAACACCATATATTTT	CASSSNPGSGNTIYF
TRBD1	.	TRBV28	TRBJ1-5	TGTGCCAGCAGTTTCGGAGGGGGCGGGAATCAGCCCCAGCATTTT	CASSFGGGGNQPQHF
.	.	TRBV29-1	TRBJ2-2	TGCAGCGTGAAGAATGACGGAAAGGACACCGGGGAGCTGTTTTTT	CSVKNDGKDTGELFF
.	.	TRBV28	TRBJ1-1	TGTGCCAGCAGCCCGGTTGGGGTTTTCACTGAAGCTTTCTTT	CASSPVGVFTEAFF
.	.	TRBV12-5	TRBJ1-2	TGTGCTAGTGGTTTGGCCCCACCCTCCAACTATGGCTACACCTTC	CASGLAPPSNYGYTF
.	.	TRBV7-3	TRBJ2-3	TGTGCCAGCAGCAACACAGGACAAGTCACAGATACGCAGTATTTT	CASSNTGQVTDTQYF
TRBD2	.	TRBV10-1	TRBJ2-3	TGCGCCAGCATGCCCGAACCGGGGGGGCCGAAAGATACGCAGTATTTT	CASMPEPGGPKDTQYF
TRBD1	.	TRBV5-1	TRBJ1-2	TGCGCCAGCAGCTTGGAGGCCGGGACAGGGAGCTATGGCTACACCTTC	CASSLEAGTGSYGYTF
.	once	TRBV24-1	TRBJ2-3	TGTGCCACCAGCTCCTGGGGCACAGATACGCAGTATTTT	CATSSWGTDTQYF
TRBD2	once	TRBV6-1	TRBJ2-3	TGTGCCAGCATTGGGGCGGGGGGCACAGATACGCAGTATTTT	CASIGAGGTDTQYF
TRBD1	.	TRBV5-1	TRBJ1-3	TGCGCCAGCAGCTCTACCGGGACAGGGATTGGAAACACCATATATTTT	CASSSTGTGIGNTIYF
.	.	TRBV28	TRBJ2-5	TGTGCCAGCACCGGAAAAGAGACCCAGTACTTC	CASTGKETQYF
.	.	TRBV30	TRBJ1-5	TGTGCCTGGAGTGGGGTCTCAGACTATCAGCCCCAGCATTTT	CAWSGVSDYQPQHF
TRBD1	.	TRBV29-1	TRBJ1-1	TGCAGCGTTGGGGGACAGTGGAACACTGAAGCTTTCTTT	CSVGGQWNTEAFF
.	.	TRBV5-8	TRBJ1-2	TGTGCCAGCAGCTTAACGTGGGTCCGGGGTCATGGCTACACCTTC	CASSLTWVRGHGYTF
TRBD1	.	TRBV12-5	TRBJ1-4	TGTGCTAGTGGTTTCGGGACAGGGGGTGAAAAACTGTTTTTT	CASGFGTGGEKLFF
.	.	TRBV5-1	TRBJ1-1	TGCGCCAGCAGTTACGGGACAACTGAAGCTTTCTTT	CASSYGTTEAFF
.	.	TRBV30	TRBJ1-2	TGTGCCTGGAGTGGGGGACGGAACTATGGCTACACCTTC	CAWSGGRNYGYTF
.	.	TRBV29-1	TRBJ2-7	TGCAGCGTTTTGAGTATCGGCACCTACGAGCAGTACTTC	CSVLSIGTYEQYF
.	once	TRBV19	TRBJ1-1	TGTGCCAGTAGTATGGGGTGGGAAGCTTTCTTT	CASSMGWEAFF
.	.	TRBV9	TRBJ1-2	TGTGCCAGCAGCGAAGGGGTCGGACTTTATGGCTACACCTTC	CASSEGVGLYGYTF
.	.	TRBV7-8	TRBJ2-7	TGTGCCAGCAGCTTAGGACAGGACTACGAGCAGTACTTC	CASSLGQDYEQYF
.	.	TRBV3-1/TRBV3-2	TRBJ1-2	TGTGCCAGCAGCCAAGAAATAACAGGGCCCGTATACTATGGCTACACCTTC	CASSQEITGPVYYGYTF
.	.	TRBV2	TRBJ2-2	TGTGCCAGCAGTTCTGACTTGGGGTCGGGTACCGGGGAGCTGTTTTTT	CASSSDLGSGTGELFF
.	.	TRBV5-5	TRBJ2-3	TGTGCCAGCAGCTTTCGGGAAGGAGATACGCAGTATTTT	CASSFREGDTQYF
.	.	TRBV5-1	TRBJ2-3	TGCGCCAGCAGCGCGTCGTTGGGGGGTACAGATACGCAGTATTTT	CASSASLGGTDTQYF
TRBD1	.	TRBV7-3	TRBJ2-7	TGTGCCAGCAGCTTAAGACTTCGGGACAGGGCGCGCGAGCAGTACTTC	CASSLRLRDRAREQYF
.	.	TRBV29-1	TRBJ1-4	TGCAGCGCCCATACAGGGATTTACGAAAAACTGTTTTTT	CSAHTGIYEKLFF
.	.	TRBV2	TRBJ1-4	TGTGCCAGCAGTGAAGCGAAGGAGGGGAAACTGTTTTTT	CASSEAKEGKLFF
.	.	TRBV28	TRBJ2-3	TGTGCCAGCAGTCACCCACCAGGACCAGATACGCAGTATTTT	CASSHPPGPDTQYF
TRBD1	.	TRBV5-6	TRBJ2-3	TGTGCCAGCAGCCAATGGGGCCCAGGGGGTACAGATACGCAGTATTTT	CASSQWGPGGTDTQYF
.	.	TRBV11-1	TRBJ1-1	TGTGCCAGCAGCTTGGGCAGGGGAACCACTGAAGCTTTCTTT	CASSLGRGTTEAFF
.	.	TRBV19	TRBJ2-2	TGTGCCAGTAGTCAGGTCGTCACCGGGGAGCTGTTTTTT	CASSQVVTGELFF
.	.	TRBV7-8	TRBJ1-1	TGTGCCAGCAGCGTCAACAGGTTGAACACTGAAGCTTTCTTT	CASSVNRLNTEAFF
.	.	TRBV5-1	TRBJ2-5	TGCGCCAGCAGCTCGGGCCCCACTCAAGAGACCCAGTACTTC	CASSSGPTQETQYF
TRBD1	.	TRBV9	TRBJ2-7	TGTGCCAGCAGCGTTGGACAGGGACAGGGGTACGAGCAGTACTTC	CASSVGQGQGYEQYF